The next 28 T cell receptor beta chains were all read from a single sample in a study of blood T cell repertoires in COVID-19. Sequenced by immunoSEQ multiplex PCR; TCRdb stores in-frame clones only, minus some. In the table there are over 450,000 clones, 89% of which are singletons. The sample taken for sequencing was peripheral blood. Receptor source: a man aged 18 to 35 with COVID-19, enrolled during active disease.

This clone came up a few times. The V and J genes are TRBV5-1 and TRBJ2-5; D might be TRBD1 (6 bases). CDR1 SGHRS and CDR2 YFSETQ come from the germline V gene. V was cut by 4 bases and J by 3 bases, with 16 bases left in between. The CDR3 is 15 amino acids. CDR3 sequence (DNA): TGCGCCAGCAGCCTCCTAGGGACACAAGAAGAGACCCAGTACTTC. This encodes CASSLLGTQEETQYF.

In this sample, this clone turned up once. The V gene is TRBV5-1, the J gene TRBJ2-2; 14 nucleotides agree with TRBD2. CDR1 is SGHRS, CDR2 YFSETQ, per germline. This CDR3 region has 18 residues. The ends lost 3 bases at V and 2 bases at J; junction bases unmatched: 6. The CDR3 bases are TGCGCCAGCAGCTATCGGACTAGCGGGAGGACCAACACCGGGGAGCTGTTTTTT. It specifies CASSYRTSGRTNTGELFF.

The V gene is TRBV6-5, the J gene TRBJ2-3; the match to TRBD1 covers 9 bases. V was pared by 8 bases and J by 5 bases, with 8 bases of the junction left unmatched. Per the germline V gene, CDR1 is MNHEY and CDR2 is SVGAGI. The CDR3 has 14 amino acids. This CDR3 is CASLTGGQGDTQYF. For the CDR3, the DNA is TGTGCCAGCTTGACAGGGGGTCAGGGAGATACGCAGTATTTT.

The CDR3 bases are TGTGCCAGCAGCACACGGACAGGGGGAGAGACCCAGTACTTC. Encoded protein: CASSTRTGGETQYF. The chain couples TRBV5-4 to TRBJ2-5; 10 nucleotides line up with TRBD1. Germline CDR1 is SGHNT and CDR2 is YYREEE (reference sequence). V lost 4 bases, J lost 4 bases, and 4 bases stayed unmatched. The CDR3 contains 14 residues.

The gene calls are TRBV28 and TRBJ2-3, with 9 bases lining up with TRBD1. CDR3 size: 15 residues. Germline CDR1 MDHEN, CDR2 SYDVKM. Trimming at V came to 6 bases and at J to 1 base, leaving 5 bases not matched to a gene. CDR3 DNA sequence: TGTGCCAGCAGGGGACAGGGACGAGGCACAGATACGCAGTATTTT. This codes for CASRGQGRGTDTQYF.

The chain employs TRBV4-1 and TRBJ1-1, with D possibly TRBD1 on 5 matching bases. The CDR3 runs to 15 residues. Trimming stripped 4 bases from V and 2 bases from J, with 14 bases between. The V gene's germline CDR1 is MGHRA and CDR2 YSYEKL. CDR3 sequence reads: CASSRAKTANTEAFF. CDR3 nucleotides: TGCGCCAGCAGCCGAGCGAAGACAGCTAACACTGAAGCTTTCTTT.

The genes are TRBV6-6 and TRBJ2-5, with a possible D match to TRBD2 (5 bases). The CDR3 contains 12 residues. Trimming took 7 bases from V and 3 from J, leaving 9 bases between them. The germline gives CDR1 MNHNY, CDR2 SVGAGI (reference sequence). CDR3 residues: CASTGLEETQYF. For the CDR3, the DNA is TGTGCCAGCACGGGATTGGAAGAGACCCAGTACTTC.

Turning to this clone: Other DNA sequences from this sample encode an identical CDR3 as well. V gene TRBV9 combines with J gene TRBJ2-7; possibly TRBD2 for D (5 bases). Germline V gene lookup returns CDR1 SGDLS and CDR2 YYNGEE. V dropped 0 bases and J dropped 2 bases, with 9 bases sitting between them. The CDR3 contains 14 residues. The DNA of the CDR3 is TGTGCCAGCAGCGTAGGCGGAGGTACCTACGAGCAGTACTTC. Protein sequence: CASSVGGGTYEQYF. The full variable domain, rest sourced from reference TRBV9 and TRBJ2-7, is DSGVTQTPKHLITATGQRVTLRCSPRSGDLSVYWYQQSLDQGLQFLIQYYNGEERAKGNILERFSAQQFPDLHSELNLSSLELGDSALYFCASSVGGGTYEQYFGPGTRLTVT.

The genes are TRBV15 and TRBJ2-7; maybe TRBD1 (6 bases). Germline loops: CDR1 LNHNV, CDR2 YYDKDF (reference sequence). The CDR3 consists of 14 residues. V shed 0 bases and J shed 3 bases, with 9 bases lying between them. Here the CDR3 reads CATSRDQGIYEQYF. DNA of the CDR3: TGTGCCACCAGCAGAGATCAGGGGATCTACGAGCAGTACTTC.

This rearrangement joins TRBV18 to TRBJ2-7, with a possible D match to TRBD1 (6 bases). The CDR3 is 12 residues long. Germline CDR1 reads KGHSH; CDR2 reads LQKENI. V dropped 4 bases and J dropped 5 bases, with 9 bases sitting between them. The CDR3 reads CASSRTGNEQYF. The CDR3 coding sequence is TGTGCCAGCTCACGTACAGGGAACGAGCAGTACTTC. The variable domain in full, completed from reference TRBV18 and TRBJ2-7, reads NAGVMQNPRHLVRRRGQEARLRCSPMKGHSHVYWYRQLPEEGLKFMVYLQKENIIDESGMPKERFSAEFPKEGPSILRIQQVVRGDSAAYFCASSRTGNEQYFGPGTRLTVT.

The V and J genes are TRBV27 and TRBJ1-6; possible D gene TRBD1, 6 bases. The CDR3 covers 16 residues. In germline, CDR1 is MNHEY, CDR2 SMNVEV (reference sequence). With 3 bases removed from V and 4 bases from J, the gap between germline ends came to 13 bases. CDR3 in DNA: TGTGCCAGCAGTTTCGGGGGGCAGACTTATAATTCACCCCTCCACTTT. Its protein product is CASSFGGQTYNSPLHF.

The chain links TRBV5-1 to TRBJ2-5; possible D gene TRBD1, 5 bases. From germline, CDR1 is SGHRS and CDR2 YFSETQ. V lost 2 bases and J lost 3, with 8 bases in between. The CDR3 sequence is 13 residues long. The CDR3 DNA follows: TGCGCCAGCAGCTTCGACAGTGAAGAGACCCAGTACTTC. Amino acids: CASSFDSEETQYF.

This chain connects TRBV4-1 to TRBJ2-7, with 11 bases that match TRBD2. J gave up 5 bases and V 1 base, and 7 bases lay outside the gene matches. The CDR3 loop spans 16 amino acids. Per the germline V gene, CDR1 is MGHRA and CDR2 is YSYEKL. The CDR3 DNA follows: TGCGCCAGCAGCCAAGGGCTAGCGGGAGGCGTAGACGAGCAGTACTTC. It codes for CASSQGLAGGVDEQYF.

This clone was seen once. The chain combines TRBV19 with TRBJ2-7; D might be TRBD1 (5 bases). Germline V lookup: CDR1 LNHDA, CDR2 SQIVND (reference sequence). The CDR3 has 15 residues. Trimming shortened V by 3 bases and J by 3 bases, and 15 bases separated the two germline ends. CDR3 nucleotides: TGTGCCAGTAGTATGGCGGACAAGGCCGACTACGAGCAGTACTTC. This codes for CASSMADKADYEQYF.

This chain uses TRBV29-1 with TRBJ2-1, with 9 bases fitting TRBD2. Germline values: CDR1 SQVTM, CDR2 ANQGSEA. V dropped 7 bases and J dropped 7; count of bases not matched to a gene: 8. There are 13 residues in the CDR3. CDR3 bases: TGCAGCGGGCGTGGCGGGGGGGCGAATGAGCAGTTCTTC. This encodes CSGRGGGANEQFF.

The V call is TRBV3-1 (or the pseudogene TRBV3-2), the J call TRBJ2-7, with D possibly TRBD1 on 5 matching bases. Deletions cut 0 bases from V and 9 bases from J, with 18 bases between. CDR1 and CDR2 (germline): LGHDT, YNNKEL (reference sequence). This CDR3 has 15 amino acids. The CDR3 sequence is CASSQDDRPLRGQYF. The CDR3, as DNA: TGTGCCAGCAGCCAAGACGACAGACCCCTACGAGGGCAGTACTTC.

V gene TRBV20-1 combines with J gene TRBJ1-2; D not certain. The CDR3 runs 11 residues. CDR1 is DFQATT and CDR2 is SNEGSKA in the germline V gene (reference sequence). V was shortened by 1 base and J by 4 bases, with 4 bases between the two germline ends. CDR3 sequence: CSARVGYGYTF. As DNA, the CDR3 is TGCAGTGCTAGAGTCGGCTATGGCTACACCTTC.

The chain has TRBV5-1 and TRBJ2-1; 9 bases line up with TRBD2. This CDR3 contains 15 residues. The germline gives CDR1 SGHRS, CDR2 YFSETQ. With 1 base clipped from V and 5 bases from J, the junction kept 4 bases outside the gene matches. CDR3 residues: CASSLIAGENNEQFF. The CDR3 region has the DNA TGCGCCAGCAGCTTGATAGCGGGGGAAAACAATGAGCAGTTCTTC.

The chain has TRBV7-8 and TRBJ1-5; no firm D call. The CDR3 covers 17 residues. Deletions cut 1 base from V and 4 bases from J, with 17 bases between. Germline CDR1 SGHVS, CDR2 FQNEAQ. The CDR3 loop is CASSLVRRAVINQPQHF. The CDR3 nucleotides are TGTGCCAGCAGCTTAGTCAGGCGGGCAGTAATTAATCAGCCCCAGCATTTT.

This clone was observed a few times. The chain employs TRBV30 and TRBJ1-5, with TRBD1 as a possible D gene (5 bases). CDR1 and CDR2 from the germline V gene are GTSNPN and SVGIG (reference sequence). CDR3 size: 13 residues. V lost 5 bases and J 5 bases, leaving 13 bases between the germline ends. DNA for the CDR3: TGTGCCTGGGGACCCGACAGTGATCAGCCCCAGCATTTT. Protein sequence: CAWGPDSDQPQHF.

J is TRBJ2-3 and V is TRBV30, with 7 nucleotides matching TRBD2. The V gene end was trimmed by 1 base and the J gene end by 4 bases; junction bases not matched to a gene: 2. The CDR3 runs 13 residues. Germline V gives CDR1 GTSNPN, CDR2 SVGIG (reference sequence). CDR3 loop: CAWSGLAADTQYF. In DNA form, the CDR3 reads TGTGCCTGGAGTGGACTAGCCGCAGATACGCAGTATTTT.

The chain couples TRBV7-9 to TRBJ2-1; a weak D match, TRBD1 (5 bases). The CDR3 consists of 15 residues. V was shortened by 5 bases and J by 7 bases, with 18 bases between the two germline ends. Germline V gene sequence: CDR1 SEHNR, CDR2 FQNEAQ (reference sequence). CDR3 DNA sequence: TGTGCCAGCAGCCCAGGGTGGGGCTCGGGTAATGAGCAGTTCTTC. Translated: CASSPGWGSGNEQFF. The whole variable domain, filled in from reference TRBV7-9 and TRBJ2-1, reads DTGVSQNPRHKITKRGQNVTFRCDPISEHNRLYWYRQTLGQGPEFLTYFQNEAQLEKSRLLSDRFSAERPKGSFSTLEIQRTEQGDSAMYLCASSPGWGSGNEQFFGPGTRLTVL.

The rearrangement joins TRBV2 to TRBJ2-3, with 11 bases that match TRBD2. V lost 4 bases to trimming and J lost 5 bases; unmatched junction nucleotides: 8. Germline CDR1 is SNHLY and CDR2 is FYNNEI. This CDR3 region has 16 residues. The CDR3 loop is CASSGMTSGAGDTQYF. The DNA for the CDR3 is TGTGCCAGCAGTGGAATGACTAGCGGGGCGGGAGATACGCAGTATTTT.

The chain couples TRBV19 to TRBJ2-7; TRBD2 matches 9 bases. The CDR3 length is 18 residues. J was trimmed by 0 bases and V by 7 bases; bases with no gene match: 16. Per germline, CDR1 LNHDA and CDR2 SQIVND (reference sequence). The CDR3 loop reads CASTPGSGGSLSSYEQYF. The CDR3 bases are TGTGCCAGTACCCCGGGCAGCGGGGGGAGCTTAAGCTCCTACGAGCAGTACTTC.

The gene calls are TRBV6-2 or TRBV6-3 and TRBJ2-3; 10 bases map to TRBD2. Unmatched junction bases numbered 4, after V lost 2 bases and J lost 2 bases. The germline V gene has CDR1 MNHEY and CDR2 SVGEGT. CDR3 length: 16 amino acids. Written as DNA, the CDR3 is TGTGCCAGCAGTTACGGACTAGCGGAGATCACAGATACGCAGTATTTT. Protein sequence: CASSYGLAEITDTQYF.

The chain recombines TRBV4-1 with TRBJ1-5; D unclear. The CDR3 contains 18 residues. Looked up from germline, CDR1 is MGHRA and CDR2 is YSYEKL. Trimming cost V 4 bases and J 3 bases, with 22 bases left between them. The CDR3 here is CASSRAPPTSLNNQPQHF. Here the CDR3 DNA reads TGCGCCAGCAGCCGGGCCCCCCCGACATCCCTGAACAATCAGCCCCAGCATTTT.

This sequence joins TRBV7-9 and TRBJ2-1, with D tentatively TRBD2 (6 bases). Germline values: CDR1 SEHNR, CDR2 FQNEAQ (reference sequence). The CDR3 loop spans 13 amino acids. Trimming shortened V by 1 base and J by 7 bases, and 8 bases separated the two germline ends. Written as DNA, the CDR3 is TGTGCCAGCAGCTTAGGGAGGGTAAATGAGCAGTTCTTC. Its translation: CASSLGRVNEQFF.

V usage is TRBV5-1 and J usage is TRBJ2-1, with 10 bases lining up with TRBD2. This CDR3 has 15 residues. CDR1 is SGHRS and CDR2 is YFSETQ in the germline V gene. Unmatched junction bases numbered 8, after V lost 2 bases and J lost 9 bases. CDR3 sequence reads: CASSLSSGSYGEQFF. The CDR3 nucleotides read TGCGCCAGCAGCTTATCTAGCGGGAGTTACGGTGAGCAGTTCTTC.